The 2 T cell receptor beta chains below all came from one sample that was sequenced in a study of human T cells and chemical hapten exposure (dated by TCRdb to about 2021). Read against the paper, the sample's time point label means: pre-sensitization, week 0. What this sample's treatment or condition label stands for: therapeutic diphenylcyclopropenone sensitization with weekly scalp DPC. Unfractionated whole blood was collected in Tempus Blood RNA tubes, and total RNA was extracted from that blood. The library was obtained by RACE. The sequencer was a NextSeq 500. The public reads were reanalyzed by TCRdb: fastp trimming at Q25, MiXCR alignment, in-frame beta chains only. Records with the same CDR3 protein are collapsed into one entry carrying the most frequent genes and DNA. In this sample the table shows roughly 36,000 distinct CDR3 sequences, 9% to 12% of which occur a single time. The leading ten clones occupy 25% to 30% of the sample.

Source: whole blood, taken in connection with sensitization to the hapten diphenylcyclopropenone (DPC). Receptor source: a man in his forties or fifties with alopecia areata. Some clones in this sample may be carry-over from other donors' samples.

This clonotype was seen only a few times. CDR3 nucleotide sequence: TGCAGCGTTGATAGTGGGAGCTCCTACGAGCAGTACTTC. This gives the protein CSVDSGSSYEQYF. The chain combines TRBV29-1 with TRBJ2-7; D is possibly TRBD2 (5 bases). This CDR3 contains 13 residues. Per germline, CDR1 SQVTM and CDR2 ANQGSEA. V lost 3 bases, J lost 0 bases, and 9 bases lay in between.

Only a few counts were recorded for this clonotype. The CDR3 region is CASSLELSGEQFF. The DNA for the CDR3 is TGCGCCAGCAGCTTGGAACTTTCGGGTGAGCAGTTCTTC. The genes are TRBV5-1 and TRBJ2-1; no clear D gene. The germline V and J ends were trimmed by 0 bases and 9 bases, with 10 bases remaining between them. Per germline, CDR1 SGHRS and CDR2 YFSETQ. The CDR3 sequence is 13 residues long.